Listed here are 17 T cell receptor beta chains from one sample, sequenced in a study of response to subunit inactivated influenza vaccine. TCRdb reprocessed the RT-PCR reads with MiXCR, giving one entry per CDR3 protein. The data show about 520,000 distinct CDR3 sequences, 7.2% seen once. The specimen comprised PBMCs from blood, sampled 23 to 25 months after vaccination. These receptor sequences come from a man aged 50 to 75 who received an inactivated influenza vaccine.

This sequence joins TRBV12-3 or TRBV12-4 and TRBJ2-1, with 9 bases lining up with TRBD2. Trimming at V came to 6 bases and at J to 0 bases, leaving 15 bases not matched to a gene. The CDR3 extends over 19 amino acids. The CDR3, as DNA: TGTGCCAGCAGCTATATGGGTCTAGCGGGGTTCGACTCCTACAATGAGCAGTTCTTC. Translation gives CASSYMGLAGFDSYNEQFF.

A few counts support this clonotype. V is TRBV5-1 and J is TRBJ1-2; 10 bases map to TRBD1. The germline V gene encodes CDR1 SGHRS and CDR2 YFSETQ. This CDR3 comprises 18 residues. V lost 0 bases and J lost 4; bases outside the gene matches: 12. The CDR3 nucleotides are TGCGCCAGCAGCTTGGCCGTCGACTCGACAGGGGGCGTCTATGGCTACACCTTC. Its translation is CASSLAVDSTGGVYGYTF. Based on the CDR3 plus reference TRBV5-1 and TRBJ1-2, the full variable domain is KAGVTQTPRYLIKTRGQQVTLSCSPISGHRSVSWYQQTPGQGLQFLFEYFSETQRNKGNFPGRFSGRQFSNSRSEMNVSTLELGDSALYLCASSLAVDSTGGVYGYTFGSGTRLTVV.

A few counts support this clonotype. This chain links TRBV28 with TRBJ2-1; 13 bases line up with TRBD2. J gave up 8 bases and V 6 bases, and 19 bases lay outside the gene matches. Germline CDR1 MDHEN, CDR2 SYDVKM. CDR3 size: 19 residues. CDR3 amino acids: CASSKIPGTSGVLGYEQFF. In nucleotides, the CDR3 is TGTGCCAGCAGCAAGATCCCCGGGACTAGCGGGGTCCTGGGATATGAGCAGTTCTTC.

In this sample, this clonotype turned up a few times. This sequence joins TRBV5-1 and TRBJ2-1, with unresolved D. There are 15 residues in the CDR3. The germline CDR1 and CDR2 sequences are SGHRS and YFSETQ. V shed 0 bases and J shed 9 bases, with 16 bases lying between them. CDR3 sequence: CASSLEVQEVSEQFF. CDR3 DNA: TGCGCCAGCAGCTTGGAGGTTCAAGAGGTCAGTGAGCAGTTCTTC.

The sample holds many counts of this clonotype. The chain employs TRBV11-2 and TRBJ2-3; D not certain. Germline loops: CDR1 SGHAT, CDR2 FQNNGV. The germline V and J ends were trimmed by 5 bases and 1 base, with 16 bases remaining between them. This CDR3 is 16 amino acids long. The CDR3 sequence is CASSGAGFKRTDTQYF. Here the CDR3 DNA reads TGTGCCAGCAGCGGAGCTGGATTCAAACGCACAGATACGCAGTATTTT.

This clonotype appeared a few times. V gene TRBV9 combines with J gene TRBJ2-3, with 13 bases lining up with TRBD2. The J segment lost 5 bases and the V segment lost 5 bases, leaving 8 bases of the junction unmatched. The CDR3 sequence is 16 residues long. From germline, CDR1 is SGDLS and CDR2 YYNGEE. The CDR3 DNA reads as TGTGCCAGCAGACCACTAGCGGGGGGGCCCGTAGATACGCAGTATTTT. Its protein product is CASRPLAGGPVDTQYF. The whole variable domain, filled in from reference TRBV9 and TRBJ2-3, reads DSGVTQTPKHLITATGQRVTLRCSPRSGDLSVYWYQQSLDQGLQFLIQYYNGEERAKGNILERFSAQQFPDLHSELNLSSLELGDSALYFCASRPLAGGPVDTQYFGPGTRLTVL.

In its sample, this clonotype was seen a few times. CDR3 DNA sequence: TGTGCCAGCAGTCACACTCGGGGGGGCGACTATGGCTACACCTTC. This sequence encodes CASSHTRGGDYGYTF. The chain employs TRBV6-5 and TRBJ1-2, with D possibly TRBD1 on 6 matching bases. Germline V CDR1 and CDR2: MNHEY, SVGAGI. Trimming left V 5 bases short and J 3 bases short, with 16 bases between. The CDR3 is made up of 15 amino acids.

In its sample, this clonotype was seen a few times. In nucleotides, the CDR3 is TGTGCCAGCAGCCAAGATCATTTGGGTACGAACGAGCAGTACTTC. Translating gives CASSQDHLGTNEQYF. The chain joins TRBV3-1 to TRBJ2-7; unclear D gene. This CDR3 is built from 15 residues. CDR1 and CDR2 (germline): LGHDT, YNNKEL (reference sequence). The V gene lost 0 bases and the J gene lost 5 bases, with 14 bases spanning the gap.

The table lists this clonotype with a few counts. The CDR3 sequence: CSARVGLAGGPHTGELFF. In nucleotides, the CDR3 is TGCAGTGCTAGAGTAGGGCTAGCGGGAGGGCCCCACACCGGGGAGCTGTTTTTT. The chain uses TRBV20-1 and TRBJ2-2; 12 nucleotides match TRBD2. CDR3 length: 18 residues. The germline V gene encodes CDR1 DFQATT and CDR2 SNEGSKA (reference sequence). V was clipped by 1 base and J by 3 bases; unmatched bases: 9.

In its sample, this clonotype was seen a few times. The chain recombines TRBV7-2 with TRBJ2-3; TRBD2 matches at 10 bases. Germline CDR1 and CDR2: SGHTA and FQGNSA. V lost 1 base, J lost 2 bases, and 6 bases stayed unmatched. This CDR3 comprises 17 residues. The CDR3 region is CASSLGVAGGPTDTQYF. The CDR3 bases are TGTGCCAGCAGCTTAGGAGTAGCGGGGGGTCCCACAGATACGCAGTATTTT.

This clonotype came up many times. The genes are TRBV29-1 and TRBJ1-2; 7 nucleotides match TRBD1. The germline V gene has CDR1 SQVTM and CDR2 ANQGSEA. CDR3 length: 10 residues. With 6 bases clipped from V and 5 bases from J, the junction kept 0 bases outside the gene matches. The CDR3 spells CSVTGYGYTF. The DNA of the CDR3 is TGCAGCGTGACAGGGTATGGCTACACCTTC.

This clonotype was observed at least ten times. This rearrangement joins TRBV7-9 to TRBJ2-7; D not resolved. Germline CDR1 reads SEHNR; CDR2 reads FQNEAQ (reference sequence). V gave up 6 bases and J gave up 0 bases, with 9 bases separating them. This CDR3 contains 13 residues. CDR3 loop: CASRRTNSYEQYF. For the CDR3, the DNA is TGTGCCAGCAGACGAACAAACTCCTACGAGCAGTACTTC.

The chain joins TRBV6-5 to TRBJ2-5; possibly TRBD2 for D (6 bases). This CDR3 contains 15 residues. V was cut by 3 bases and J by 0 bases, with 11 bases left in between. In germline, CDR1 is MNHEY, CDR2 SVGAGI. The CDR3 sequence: CASSYGGANQETQYF. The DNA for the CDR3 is TGTGCCAGCAGTTATGGCGGGGCGAACCAAGAGACCCAGTACTTC.

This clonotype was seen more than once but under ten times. The CDR3 spells CASSGWQGLAKNIQYF. CDR3 DNA sequence: TGTGCCAGCAGTGGTTGGCAGGGCTTAGCCAAAAACATTCAGTACTTC. This chain connects TRBV28 to TRBJ2-4, with a tentative D call TRBD1 (5 bases). V lost 5 bases, J lost 0 bases, and 14 bases lay in between. CDR1 and CDR2 from the germline V gene are MDHEN and SYDVKM. This CDR3 is built from 16 residues.

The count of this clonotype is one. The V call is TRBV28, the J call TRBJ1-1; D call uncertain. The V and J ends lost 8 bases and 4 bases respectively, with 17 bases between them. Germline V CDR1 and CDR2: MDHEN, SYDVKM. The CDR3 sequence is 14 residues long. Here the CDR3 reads CASCLAGLGTEAFF. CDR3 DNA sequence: TGTGCCAGCTGCCTGGCGGGTTTGGGCACTGAAGCTTTCTTT.

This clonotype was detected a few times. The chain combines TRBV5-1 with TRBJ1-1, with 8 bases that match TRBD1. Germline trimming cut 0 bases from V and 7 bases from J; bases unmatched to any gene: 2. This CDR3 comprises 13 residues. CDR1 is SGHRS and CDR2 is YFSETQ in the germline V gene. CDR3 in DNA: TGCGCCAGCAGCTTGGACAGGGGGAATGAAGCTTTCTTT. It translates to CASSLDRGNEAFF.

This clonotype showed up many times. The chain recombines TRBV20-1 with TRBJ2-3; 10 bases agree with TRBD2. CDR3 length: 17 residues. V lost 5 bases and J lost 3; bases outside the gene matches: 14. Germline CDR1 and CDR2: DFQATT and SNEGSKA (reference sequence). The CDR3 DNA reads TGCAGTGCTCGGAGCGGGCTAGCGGGAGCTGTGACAGATACGCAGTATTTT. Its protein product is CSARSGLAGAVTDTQYF.